This T cell receptor (beta chain) was captured by sequencing in a study of shared clonotypes between healthy human individuals. Findings and caveats of the study: Researchers found naive subsets generally carried larger estimated richness than memory subsets. Sampling included only blood; tissue repertoires likely differ.

Germline CDR1 MGHRA, CDR2 YSYEKL. Trimming at V came to 3 bases and at J to 2 bases, leaving 16 bases not matched to a gene. This CDR3 has 18 amino acids. This clone was seen just once. The antigen is undetermined. Naive CD4+ cells were CD45RA-selected; the remaining cells were memory. Repertoires were generated with immunoSEQ multiplex PCR, while TCRdb's copy carries only in-frame clones and drops some. The top ten clones hold around 0.4% of a sample with a few million clones, just over 90% of them seen once. Sequences were obtained from naive CD4+ T cells from PBMCs. The subset denotes: CD45RA+ positively selected. The chain employs TRBV4-1 and TRBJ2-7; 7 bases align to TRBD2. The TCR originated in a man between 18 and 29 years old in good health. Some clones in this sample may be carry-over from other donors' samples. CDR3 loop: CASSQTGFLGDYPYEQYF. The DNA for the CDR3 is TGCGCCAGCAGCCAGACGGGATTTTTGGGGGACTACCCCTACGAGCAGTACTTC.